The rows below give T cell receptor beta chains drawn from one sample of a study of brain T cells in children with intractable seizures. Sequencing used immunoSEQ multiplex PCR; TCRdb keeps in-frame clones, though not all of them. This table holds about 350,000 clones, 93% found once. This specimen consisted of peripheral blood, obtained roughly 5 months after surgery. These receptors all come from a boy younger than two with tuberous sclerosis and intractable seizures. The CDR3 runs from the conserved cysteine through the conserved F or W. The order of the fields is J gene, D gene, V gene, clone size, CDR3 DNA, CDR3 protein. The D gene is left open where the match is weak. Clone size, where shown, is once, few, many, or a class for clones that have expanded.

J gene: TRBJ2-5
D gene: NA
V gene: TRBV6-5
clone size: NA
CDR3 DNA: TGTGCCAGCAGAGCAGGAGAGCAAGAGACCCAGTACTTC
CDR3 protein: CASRAGEQETQYF

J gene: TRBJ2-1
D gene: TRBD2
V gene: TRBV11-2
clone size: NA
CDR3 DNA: TGTGCCAGCAGCTTAGTGCTAGCGGGAGCTATGCAGTTCTTC
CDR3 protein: CASSLVLAGAMQFF

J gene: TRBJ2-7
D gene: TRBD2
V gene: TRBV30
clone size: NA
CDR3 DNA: TGTGCCTGGAGTGTAGAACTAGCGGGAGCTGCCTACGAGCAGTACTTC
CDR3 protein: CAWSVELAGAAYEQYF

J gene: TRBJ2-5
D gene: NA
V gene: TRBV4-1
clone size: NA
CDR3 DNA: TGCGCCAGCAGCCAAACCTCTACATACCAAGAGACCCAGTACTTC
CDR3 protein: CASSQTSTYQETQYF

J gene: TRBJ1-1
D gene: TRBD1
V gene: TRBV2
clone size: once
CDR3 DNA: TGTGCCAGCAGTCCTGGGACAGCCGCGACTGAAGCTTTCTTT
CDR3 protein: CASSPGTAATEAFF

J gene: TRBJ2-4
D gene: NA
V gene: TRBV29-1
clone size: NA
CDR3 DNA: TGCAGCGTTGTCTATTGGGAGCGAGCCAAAAACATTCAGTACTTC
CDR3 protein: CSVVYWERAKNIQYF

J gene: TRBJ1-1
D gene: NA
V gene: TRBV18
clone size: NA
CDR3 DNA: TGTGCCAGCTCACCGATAATAATGAACACTGAAGCTTTCTTT
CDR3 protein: CASSPIIMNTEAFF

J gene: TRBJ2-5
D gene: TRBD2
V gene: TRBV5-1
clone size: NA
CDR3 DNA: TGCGCCAGCAGCTTGGCACTAGCGAAAGAGACCCAGTACTTC
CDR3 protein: CASSLALAKETQYF

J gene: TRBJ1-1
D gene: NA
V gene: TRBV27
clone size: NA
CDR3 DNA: TGTGCCAGCTCTCTGTCGAGCAGTTCATACACTGAAGCTTTCTTT
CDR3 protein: CASSLSSSSYTEAFF

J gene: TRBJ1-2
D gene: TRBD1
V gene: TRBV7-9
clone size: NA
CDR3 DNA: TGTGCCAGCAGCCCCGACAGGGATGGCTACACCTTC
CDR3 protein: CASSPDRDGYTF

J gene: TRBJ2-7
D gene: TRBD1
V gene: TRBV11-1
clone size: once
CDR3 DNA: TGTGCCAGCAGCCTCCGGGACAGCTCCTACGAGCAGTACTTC
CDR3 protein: CASSLRDSSYEQYF

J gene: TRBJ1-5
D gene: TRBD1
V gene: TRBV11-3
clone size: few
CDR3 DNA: TGTGCCAGCAGCTTAGGGGGACAGGGGAATCAGCCCCAGCATTTT
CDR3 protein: CASSLGGQGNQPQHF

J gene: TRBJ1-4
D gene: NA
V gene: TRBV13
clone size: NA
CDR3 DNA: TGTGCCAGCAGCTTAGTAGGGGCCCTCGGACACGAAAAACTGTTTTTT
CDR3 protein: CASSLVGALGHEKLFF

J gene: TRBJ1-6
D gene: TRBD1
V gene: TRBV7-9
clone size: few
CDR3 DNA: TGTGCCAGCAGCTTGGACAGGGGAGCGGATTCACCCCTCCACTTT
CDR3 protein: CASSLDRGADSPLHF

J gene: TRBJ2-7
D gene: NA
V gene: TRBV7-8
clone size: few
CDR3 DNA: TGTGCCAGCAGCCGCAGGTTGAACGAGCAGTACTTC
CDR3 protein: CASSRRLNEQYF

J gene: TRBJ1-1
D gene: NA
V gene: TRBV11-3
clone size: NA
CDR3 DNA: TGTGCCAGCAGTTTTTCCATGGGTAACACTGAAGCTTTCTTT
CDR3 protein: CASSFSMGNTEAFF

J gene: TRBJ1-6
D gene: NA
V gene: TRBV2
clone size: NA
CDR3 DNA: TGTGCCAGCAATACCGGGACGGCAAATTCACCCCTCCACTTT
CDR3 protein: CASNTGTANSPLHF

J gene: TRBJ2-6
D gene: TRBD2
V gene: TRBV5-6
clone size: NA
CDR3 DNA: TGTGCCAGCAGCTCCGGACTAGCGGGAGGTGGGGCCAACGTCCTGACTTTC
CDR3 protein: CASSSGLAGGGANVLTF

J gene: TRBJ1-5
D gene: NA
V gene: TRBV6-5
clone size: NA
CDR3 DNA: TGTGCCAGCAGTCCGAACACGGGTAACCAGCCCCAGCATTTT
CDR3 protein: CASSPNTGNQPQHF

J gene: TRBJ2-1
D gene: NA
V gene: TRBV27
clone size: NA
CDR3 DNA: TGTGCCAGCAGTTCGTCGACCGGGACAACTGAGCAGTTCTTC
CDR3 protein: CASSSSTGTTEQFF

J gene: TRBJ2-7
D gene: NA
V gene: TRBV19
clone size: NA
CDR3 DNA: TGTGCCAGTAGTATCTACTCCTACGAGCAGTACTTC
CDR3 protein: CASSIYSYEQYF

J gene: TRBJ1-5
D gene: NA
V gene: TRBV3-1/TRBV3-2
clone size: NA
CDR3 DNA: TGTGCCAGCAGCCAAGGTCCTTTAGGCAATCAGCCCCAGCATTTT
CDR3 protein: CASSQGPLGNQPQHF

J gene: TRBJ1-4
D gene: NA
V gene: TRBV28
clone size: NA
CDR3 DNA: TGTGCCAGCAGTTCGACCGTGATCGGGGCGGCTAATGAAAAACTGTTTTTT
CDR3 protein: CASSSTVIGAANEKLFF

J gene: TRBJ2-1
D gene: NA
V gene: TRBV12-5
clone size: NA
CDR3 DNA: TGTGCTAGTGGTTTGGCCCCTTGGGTGTTCGTTGAGCAGTTCTTC
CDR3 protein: CASGLAPWVFVEQFF

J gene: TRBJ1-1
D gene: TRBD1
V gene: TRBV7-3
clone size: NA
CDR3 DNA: TGTGCCAGCAGCTTAGAGACAGGGCACACTGAAGCTTTCTTT
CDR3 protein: CASSLETGHTEAFF

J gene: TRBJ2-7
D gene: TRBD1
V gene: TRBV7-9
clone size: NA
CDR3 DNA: TGTGCCAGCAGCCCCGGACAGGCTACCTACGAGCAGTACTTC
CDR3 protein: CASSPGQATYEQYF

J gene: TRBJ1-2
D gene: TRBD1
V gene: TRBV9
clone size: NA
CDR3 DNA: TGTGCCAGCAGCCCCGACAGGGCGGAAGGCTACACCTTC
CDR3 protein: CASSPDRAEGYTF